These 4 T cell receptor beta chains were sequenced from one sample in a study of shared clonotypes between healthy human individuals. Assay used: immunoSEQ multiplex PCR; TCRdb lists only in-frame clones, some missing. The data show about a million clones, with around 77% seen just once and 0.89% held by the top ten. Specimen: memory CD4+ T cells from PBMCs. Subset: CD45RA-negative fraction. The origin of the receptors is a man younger than 30 in good health. Some clones in this sample may be carry-over from other donors' samples.

This clone was observed a single time. The chain links TRBV7-9 to TRBJ2-6; no clear D. Per the germline V gene, CDR1 is SEHNR and CDR2 is FQNEAQ (reference sequence). CDR3 size: 13 residues. The V and J ends lost 4 bases and 0 bases respectively, with 1 base between them. This chain's CDR3 is CASSYSGANVLTF. CDR3 in DNA: TGTGCCAGCAGCTACTCTGGGGCCAACGTCCTGACTTTC.

This clone was seen a handful of times. This chain links TRBV15 with TRBJ1-5; D is unclear. The germline V gene encodes CDR1 LNHNV and CDR2 YYDKDF (reference sequence). The CDR3 runs 15 residues. The V end was cut by 0 bases, the J end by 0 bases, with 6 bases between. DNA for the CDR3: TGTGCCACCAGCAGAGATCAGGATAGCAATCAGCCCCAGCATTTT. Translation: CATSRDQDSNQPQHF.

The chain couples TRBV6-1 to TRBJ1-1, with D possibly matching TRBD1 (6 bases). Trimming stripped 4 bases from V and 5 bases from J, with 11 bases between. This CDR3 has 13 amino acids. Germline-derived CDR1 and CDR2 are MNHNS and SASEGT. CDR3 in DNA: TGTGCCAGCAGTGCGGGACATCAAACTGAAGCTTTCTTT. Translating gives CASSAGHQTEAFF.

The rearrangement links TRBV28 to TRBJ1-2; 11 nucleotides match TRBD1. The germline V gene has CDR1 MDHEN and CDR2 SYDVKM. Trimming at V came to 1 base and at J to 6 bases, leaving 7 bases not matched to a gene. CDR3 size: 16 residues. DNA of the CDR3: TGTGCCAGCAGTTTATTGTTCTGGGGACAGGGGGATGGCTACACCTTC. Translation gives CASSLLFWGQGDGYTF.